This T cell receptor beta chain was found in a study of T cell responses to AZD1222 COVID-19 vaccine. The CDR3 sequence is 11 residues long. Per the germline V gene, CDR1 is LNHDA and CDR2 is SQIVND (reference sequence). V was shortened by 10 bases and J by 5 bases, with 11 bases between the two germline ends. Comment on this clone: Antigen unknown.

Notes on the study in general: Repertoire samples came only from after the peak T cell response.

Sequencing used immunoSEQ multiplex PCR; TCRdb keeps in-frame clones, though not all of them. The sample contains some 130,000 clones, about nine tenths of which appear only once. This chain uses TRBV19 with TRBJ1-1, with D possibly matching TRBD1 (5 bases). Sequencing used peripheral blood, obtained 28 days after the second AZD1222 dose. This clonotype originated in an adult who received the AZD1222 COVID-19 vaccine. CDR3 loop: CATRGRTEAFF. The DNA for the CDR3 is TGTGCCACCCGGGGGAGGACTGAAGCTTTCTTT.